Listed below are T cell receptor beta chains from one sample, sequenced in a study of Ad26.COV2.S vaccination and SARS-CoV-2 variants. TCRdb's copy holds only in-frame clones and misses some; the assay was immunoSEQ multiplex PCR. The table includes approximately 500,000 clones, roughly 87% detected once. The sample in question was peripheral blood, obtained in a trial of Ad26.COV2.S vaccine versus placebo. The receptors were gathered from a person aged 18 to 59 who received the Ad26.COV2.S COVID-19 vaccine or a placebo. Both conserved end residues are trimmed from each CDR3. Some rows have no size entry. The others give once, few or many, or a class for an expanded clone.

v_call	clone_size	cdr3_aa
TRBV5-5	.	ASSLRGASSGNTIY
TRBV6-2/TRBV6-3	.	ASSWDREVTEAF
TRBV25-1	.	ASSGSGTVTQETQY
TRBV3-1/TRBV3-2	.	ATGIGELF
TRBV30	.	AWSADQANTEAF
TRBV7-2	few	ASSLVGAGISGNTIY
TRBV7-2	.	ASSFGREIVGELF
TRBV24-1	once	ATSESADTQY
TRBV28	.	ASSNPGETQY
TRBV29-1	.	SVWTGLTGELF
TRBV30	.	AWSFQETQY
TRBV15	.	ATSREPFYEQY
TRBV27	.	ASKGAGFDEKLF
TRBV28	few	ASEKTPSYNSPLH
TRBV19	.	ASSTTTGRGSNQPQH
TRBV18	.	ASSGQGINQPQH